This T cell receptor (beta chain) came from a study of shared clonotypes between healthy human individuals. Measured with immunoSEQ multiplex PCR; TCRdb has only the in-frame clones, and not every one. The table lists about 2.1 million clones, 90% to 95% of them singletons. The CDR3 covers 16 residues. Trimming took 4 bases from V and 0 from J; bases not matched to a gene: 9. Looked up from germline, CDR1 is MNHEY and CDR2 is SVGAGI. CD45RO-negative CD8 cells positively selected for CCR7 made up the naive population, which excluded terminally differentiated effector memory CD45RA+ cells. This receptor was taken from a man aged 18 to 30 in good health. Some clones in this sample may be carry-over from other donors' samples. The rearrangement uses TRBV6-5 and TRBJ2-7; 7 nucleotides agree with TRBD1. The sample comprised naive CD8+ T cells from PBMCs. The DNA for the CDR3 is TGTGCCAGCAGTTCCTACAGACAGGGCTTCTCCTACGAGCAGTACTTC. Its translation is CASSSYRQGFSYEQYF.